This section outlines one TCR beta chain sequence together with its context. The data were obtained in a study of shared clonotypes between healthy human individuals. Whole-study context: Three CD4 naive, three CD4 memory, two CD8 naive and one CD8 memory plate were used per donor.

Deep was the level used in running the assay. Sequenced by immunoSEQ multiplex PCR; TCRdb stores in-frame clones only, minus some. The sample includes 2 million to 3 million clones, more than 85% of them seen just once. The V gene's germline CDR1 is SQVTM and CDR2 ANQGSEA. The V gene lost 2 bases and the J gene lost 5 bases, with 6 bases spanning the gap. This CDR3 is 11 amino acids long. The sequenced material came from naive CD4+ T cells from PBMCs. Noted subset: CD45RA+ positively selected. The chain combines TRBV29-1 with TRBJ1-2, with D unclear. This clonotype originated in a man between 18 and 35 years old in good health. Some clones in this sample may be carry-over from other donors' samples. The CDR3 coding sequence is TGCAGCGTTGAACAGAATTATGGCTACACCTTC. Protein sequence: CSVEQNYGYTF.